This entry concerns a single TCR beta chain. What it binds is unknown. Germline V gene lookup returns CDR1 SGHDT and CDR2 YYEEEE. V was trimmed by 4 bases and J by 1 base, leaving 8 bases between them. The CDR3 is 13 residues long. Amplification used 60 Vbeta primers and 13 Jbeta primers. The assay was immunoSEQ multiplex PCR, and TCRdb's table has in-frame clones only and misses some. The sample shows around 170,000 clones, 71% of them seen only once. The sample is drawn from a study of cytomegalovirus exposure and HLA in healthy donors. Study-level findings and limits: Among TCR beta chains, those listed as cytomegalovirus-associated numbered over 150.

The chain links TRBV5-6 to TRBJ2-5; weak D call: TRBD2 (5 bases). The receptor was derived from a girl between 10 and 17 years old in good health and CMV-seronegative. Sequenced material: PBMCs. In DNA form, the CDR3 reads TGTGCCAGCAGCGAGAGGGTCCAAGAGACCCAGTACTTC. This sequence encodes CASSERVQETQYF. The full variable domain, in which reference TRBV5-6 and TRBJ2-5 provide the parts outside the CDR3, is DAGVTQSPTHLIKTRGQQVTLRCSPKSGHDTVSWYQQALGQGPQFIFQYYEEEERQRGNFPDRFSGHQFPNYSSELNVNALLLGDSALYLCASSERVQETQYFGPGTRLLVL.